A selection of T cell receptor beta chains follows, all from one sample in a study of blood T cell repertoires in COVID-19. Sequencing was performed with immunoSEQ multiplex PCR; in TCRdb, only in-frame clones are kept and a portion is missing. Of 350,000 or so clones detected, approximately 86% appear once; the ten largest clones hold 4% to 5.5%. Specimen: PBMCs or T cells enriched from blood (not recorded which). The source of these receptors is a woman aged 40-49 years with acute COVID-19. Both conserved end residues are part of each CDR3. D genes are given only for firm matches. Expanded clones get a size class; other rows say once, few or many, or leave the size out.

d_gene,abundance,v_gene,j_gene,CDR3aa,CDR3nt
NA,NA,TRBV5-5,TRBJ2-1,CASSSEPGLPPVSYNEQFF,TGTGCCAGCAGCTCGGAGCCGGGACTCCCCCCTGTATCCTACAATGAGCAGTTCTTC
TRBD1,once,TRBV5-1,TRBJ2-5,CASSLGQGQETQYF,TGCGCCAGCAGCCTGGGACAGGGGCAAGAGACCCAGTACTTC
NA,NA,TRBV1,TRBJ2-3,CTSSQVRLAGASDTQYF,TGCACCAGCAGCCAAGTACGACTAGCGGGGGCTTCGGATACGCAGTATTTT
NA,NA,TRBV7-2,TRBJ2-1,CASSLENLPGEQFF,TGTGCCAGCAGCTTAGAAAATCTTCCAGGTGAGCAGTTCTTC
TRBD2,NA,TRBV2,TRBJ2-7,CASRLAGANEQYF,TGTGCCAGCCGGCTAGCGGGAGCGAACGAGCAGTACTTC
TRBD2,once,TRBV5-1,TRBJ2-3,CASSFSGRGDTQYF,TGCGCCAGCAGCTTCAGCGGGAGGGGAGATACGCAGTATTTT
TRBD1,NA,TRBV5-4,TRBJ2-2,CASSPRTGGTGELFF,TGTGCCAGCAGCCCCCGGACAGGGGGCACCGGGGAGCTGTTTTTT
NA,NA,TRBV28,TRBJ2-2,CASSTTRRTITGELFF,TGTGCCAGCAGCACCACTAGACGGACCATCACCGGGGAGCTGTTTTTT
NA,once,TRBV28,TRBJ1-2,CASRTAYRIMVPYGYTF,TGTGCCAGCAGGACCGCGTACAGGATAATGGTGCCCTATGGCTACACCTTC
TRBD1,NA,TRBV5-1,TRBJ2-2,CASSVTGAVNTGELFF,TGCGCCAGCAGCGTAACAGGGGCGGTAAACACCGGGGAGCTGTTTTTT
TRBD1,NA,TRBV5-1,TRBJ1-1,CASSQGARYNTEAFF,TGCGCCAGCAGCCAGGGGGCCAGGTATAACACTGAAGCTTTCTTT
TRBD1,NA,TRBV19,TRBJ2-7,CASSTSGQIYEQYF,TGTGCCAGTAGTACCTCGGGACAGATCTACGAGCAGTACTTC
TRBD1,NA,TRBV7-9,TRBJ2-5,CASSPGRDRGQETQYF,TGTGCCAGCAGCCCAGGCAGGGACAGGGGGCAAGAGACCCAGTACTTC
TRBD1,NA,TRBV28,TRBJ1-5,CASSGQVYQPQHF,TGTGCCAGCAGTGGACAGGTCTATCAGCCCCAGCATTTT
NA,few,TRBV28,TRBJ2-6,CASSLDIVSGAGANVLTF,TGTGCCAGCAGTTTAGATATAGTATCGGGGGCTGGGGCCAACGTCCTGACTTTC
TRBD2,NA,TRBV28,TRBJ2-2,CASSRPGGRNTGELFF,TGTGCCAGCAGTCGACCCGGCGGGAGAAACACCGGGGAGCTGTTTTTT
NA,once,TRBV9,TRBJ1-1,CASSVGPGGGGPNEAFF,TGTGCCAGCAGCGTAGGCCCCGGGGGGGGCGGACCAAATGAAGCTTTCTTT
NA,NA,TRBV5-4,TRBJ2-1,CASSPDTYNEQFF,TGTGCCAGCAGTCCCGACACCTACAATGAGCAGTTCTTC
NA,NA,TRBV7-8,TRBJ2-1,CASSGIRGSSSYNEQFF,TGTGCCAGCAGCGGCATAAGGGGGTCGAGCTCCTACAATGAGCAGTTCTTC
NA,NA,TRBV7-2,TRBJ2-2,CASSLATRAGTGELFF,TGTGCCAGCAGCTTAGCGACGAGGGCGGGTACCGGGGAGCTGTTTTTT
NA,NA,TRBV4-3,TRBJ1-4,CASSQDLAVERNEKLFF,TGCGCCAGCAGCCAAGATCTGGCCGTTGAAAGAAATGAAAAACTGTTTTTT
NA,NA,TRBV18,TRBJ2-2,CASSPPKNTGELFF,TGTGCCAGCTCACCACCCAAGAACACCGGGGAGCTGTTTTTT
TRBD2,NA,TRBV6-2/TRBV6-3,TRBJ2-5,CASSYSTSGGETQYF,TGTGCCAGCAGTTACTCGACTAGCGGGGGAGAGACCCAGTACTTC
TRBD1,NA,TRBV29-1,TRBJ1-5,CSVGQGNQPQHF,TGCAGCGTGGGACAGGGGAATCAGCCCCAGCATTTT
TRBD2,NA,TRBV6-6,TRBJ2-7,CASSPVHTSVPSLYEQYF,TGTGCCAGCAGTCCAGTTCACACTAGCGTTCCCTCTCTCTACGAGCAGTACTTC
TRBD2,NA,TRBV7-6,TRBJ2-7,CASSFTAGGYEQYF,TGTGCCAGCAGCTTTACGGCGGGGGGCTACGAGCAGTACTTC
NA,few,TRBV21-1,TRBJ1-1,CASSKEGQGANTEAFF,TGTGCCAGCAGCAAAGAGGGACAGGGGGCTAACACTGAAGCTTTCTTT
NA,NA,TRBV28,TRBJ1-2,CASSFYQGGYGYTF,TGTGCCAGCAGTTTCTATCAGGGTGGCTATGGCTACACCTTC
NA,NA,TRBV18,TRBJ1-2,CASSPSTDSNYGYTF,TGTGCCAGCTCACCTAGTACAGATTCTAACTATGGCTACACCTTC
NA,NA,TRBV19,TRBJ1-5,CASNDRRVQPQHF,TGTGCCAGTAACGACAGGCGGGTACAGCCCCAGCATTTT
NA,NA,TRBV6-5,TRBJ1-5,CASRDIGEQPQHF,TGTGCCAGCCGGGACATAGGGGAGCAGCCCCAGCATTTT
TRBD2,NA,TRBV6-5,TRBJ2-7,CASKWASGGEQYF,TGTGCCAGCAAGTGGGCTAGCGGGGGGGAGCAGTACTTC
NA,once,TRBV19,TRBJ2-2,CASSSQGSGELFF,TGTGCCAGTAGTTCGCAGGGCTCCGGGGAGCTGTTTTTT
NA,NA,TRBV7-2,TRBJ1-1,CASSLTAGGVTEAFF,TGTGCCAGCAGCTTAACTGCGGGGGGCGTTACTGAAGCTTTCTTT
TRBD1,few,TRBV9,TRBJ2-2,CASSGTGGTGELFF,TGTGCCAGCAGCGGAACAGGGGGAACCGGGGAGCTGTTTTTT
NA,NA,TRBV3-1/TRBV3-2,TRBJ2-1,CASSPLAVAYNEQFF,TGTGCCAGCAGCCCTCTAGCCGTTGCCTACAATGAGCAGTTCTTC
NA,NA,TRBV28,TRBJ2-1,CATRGTGFNEQFF,TGTGCCACCCGCGGAACGGGGTTCAATGAGCAGTTCTTC
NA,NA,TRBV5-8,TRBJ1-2,CASSVFVSSNYGYTF,TGTGCCAGCAGCGTTTTCGTAAGCTCTAACTATGGCTACACCTTC
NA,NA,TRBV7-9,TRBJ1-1,CASSPQRLKGGTEAFF,TGTGCCAGCAGCCCCCAGCGATTAAAAGGCGGCACTGAAGCTTTCTTT
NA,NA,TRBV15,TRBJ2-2,CATSSFRRVGTGELFF,TGTGCCACCAGCAGCTTTCGCAGGGTAGGCACCGGGGAGCTGTTTTTT
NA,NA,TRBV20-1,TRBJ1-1,CSPSDLTEAFF,TGCAGTCCTTCGGACTTGACTGAAGCTTTCTTT
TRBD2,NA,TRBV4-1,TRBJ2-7,CASSQAGLAAYEQYF,TGCGCCAGCAGCCAAGCAGGACTAGCCGCCTACGAGCAGTACTTC
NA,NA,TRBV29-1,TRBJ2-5,CSVVTQGQETQYF,TGCAGCGTTGTTACTCAGGGGCAAGAGACCCAGTACTTC
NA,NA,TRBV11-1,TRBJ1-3,CASRKSSGNTIYF,TGTGCCAGCAGGAAGAGCTCTGGAAACACCATATATTTT